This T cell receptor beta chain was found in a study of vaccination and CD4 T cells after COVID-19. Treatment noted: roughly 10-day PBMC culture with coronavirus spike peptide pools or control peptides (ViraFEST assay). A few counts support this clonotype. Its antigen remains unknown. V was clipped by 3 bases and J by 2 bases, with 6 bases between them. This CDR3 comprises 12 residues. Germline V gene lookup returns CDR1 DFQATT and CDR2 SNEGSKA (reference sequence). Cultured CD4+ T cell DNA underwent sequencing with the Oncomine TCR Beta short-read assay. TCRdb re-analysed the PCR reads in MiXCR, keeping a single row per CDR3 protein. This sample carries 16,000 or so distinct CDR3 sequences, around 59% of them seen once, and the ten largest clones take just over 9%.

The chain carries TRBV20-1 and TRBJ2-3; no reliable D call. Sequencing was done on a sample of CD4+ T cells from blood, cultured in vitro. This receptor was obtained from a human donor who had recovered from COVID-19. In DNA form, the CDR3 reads TGCAGTGCTAGCAGACCCACAGATACGCAGTATTTT. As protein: CSASRPTDTQYF.